These 20 T cell receptor beta chains came from one sample sequenced in a study of T cells after somatic rescue of genetic block. Sequenced by immunoSEQ multiplex PCR; TCRdb stores in-frame clones only, minus some. The repertoire holds around 100,000 clones, with around nine tenths as singletons. The sequenced sample consisted of peripheral blood mononuclear cells (PBMCs). These receptor sequences come from a woman younger than 30.

The V and J genes are TRBV30 and TRBJ2-3; 8 positions match TRBD1. Germline V CDR1 and CDR2: GTSNPN, SVGIG (reference sequence). Losses at the gene ends were 1 base for V and 4 bases for J; bases not matched to a gene: 7. The CDR3 runs 15 residues. This CDR3 is CAWSGQGRIADTQYF. In DNA, the CDR3 is TGTGCCTGGAGTGGACAGGGGAGGATTGCAGATACGCAGTATTTT.

The V call is TRBV18, the J call TRBJ1-3, with 8 bases aligning to TRBD1. V was pared by 5 bases and J by 0 bases, with 3 bases of the junction left unmatched. CDR3 length equals 15 residues. The V gene's germline CDR1 is KGHSH and CDR2 LQKENI. CDR3 sequence: CASSGQGFSGNTIYF. The CDR3 bases are TGTGCCAGCTCAGGACAGGGATTCTCTGGAAACACCATATATTTT.

The sample holds one count of this clone. The J gene is TRBJ1-2, the V gene TRBV28; possibly TRBD1 for D (5 bases). Germline V gene data show CDR1 as MDHEN and CDR2 as SYDVKM. This CDR3 region has 12 residues. V lost 5 bases and J lost 5, with 9 bases in between. The CDR3 here is CASSNGAYGYTF. The CDR3 nucleotides read TGTGCCAGCAGTAACGGGGCTTATGGCTACACCTTC.

J is TRBJ1-1 and V is TRBV4-1; unclear D gene. CDR3 length equals 14 residues. Germline V gene lookup returns CDR1 MGHRA and CDR2 YSYEKL. V gave up 1 base and J gave up 2 bases, with 8 bases separating them. The CDR3 is CASSQAAGNTEAFF. The CDR3 bases are TGCGCCAGCAGCCAAGCGGCGGGAAACACTGAAGCTTTCTTT.

V usage is TRBV7-8 and J usage is TRBJ2-7; 8 nucleotides line up with TRBD2. The V and J ends lost 6 bases and 2 bases, in that order; junction bases with no gene match: 9. Germline CDR1 is SGHVS and CDR2 is FQNEAQ. The CDR3 is 15 residues long. The DNA for the CDR3 is TGTGCCAGCAGACTGGAGCGGGGGCTCCCCTACGAGCAGTACTTC. The encoded protein is CASRLERGLPYEQYF. Combining the CDR3 with reference TRBV7-8 and TRBJ2-7 gives the whole variable domain GAGVSQSPRYKVAKRGQDVALRCDPISGHVSLFWYQQALGQGPEFLTYFQNEAQLDKSGLPSDRFFAERPEGSVSTLKIQRTQQEDSAVYLCASRLERGLPYEQYFGPGTRLTVT.

The CDR3 loop is CASSLEGATNYGYTF. The CDR3 DNA sequence: TGTGCCAGCAGCTTAGAAGGGGCTACTAACTATGGCTACACCTTC. The genes are TRBV13 and TRBJ1-2; possible D gene TRBD1, 5 bases. The V gene lost 1 base and the J gene lost 0 bases, with 9 bases spanning the gap. The CDR3 consists of 15 residues. Per the germline V gene, CDR1 is PRHDT and CDR2 is FYEKMQ (reference sequence).

V usage is TRBV7-3 and J usage is TRBJ1-6; D is uncertain. Deletions cut 4 bases from V and 0 bases from J, with 10 bases between. The CDR3 extends over 16 amino acids. Germline V gene data show CDR1 as SGHTA and CDR2 as FQGTGA. CDR3 in amino acids: CASSSEAGSYNSPLHF. In nucleotides, the CDR3 is TGTGCCAGCAGCTCCGAGGCTGGCTCCTATAATTCACCCCTCCACTTT.

The chain recombines TRBV29-1 with TRBJ1-2; 10 bases align to TRBD1. Germline CDR1 is SQVTM and CDR2 is ANQGSEA. This CDR3 has 15 amino acids. The V and J ends lost 1 base and 4 bases, in that order; junction bases with no gene match: 6. The CDR3 nucleotides are TGCAGCGTTGAAGTCGCCGGACAGGGGGGCTATGGCTACACCTTC. This translates into CSVEVAGQGGYGYTF.

V usage is TRBV6-5 and J usage is TRBJ2-5; D may be TRBD2 (6 bases). CDR1 and CDR2 (germline): MNHEY, SVGAGI. CDR3 size: 12 residues. V gave up 8 bases and J gave up 7 bases, with 14 bases separating them. CDR3 amino acids: CASRTNLGTQYF. The DNA for the CDR3 is TGTGCCAGCCGGACTAATTTGGGGACCCAGTACTTC.

The chain links TRBV2 to TRBJ2-3; D is perhaps TRBD1 or TRBD2 (5 bases each). The V and J ends lost 5 bases and 4 bases respectively, with 13 bases between them. The CDR3 is 14 amino acids. CDR1 and CDR2 from the germline V gene are SNHLY and FYNNEI. CDR3 nucleotide sequence: TGTGCCAGCAGTCCCTTGGGGACGGCAGATACGCAGTATTTT. This sequence encodes CASSPLGTADTQYF.

V and J are TRBV6-1 and TRBJ2-3; D may be TRBD1 (5 bases). Germline-derived CDR1 and CDR2 are MNHNS and SASEGT. The CDR3 is made up of 13 amino acids. V lost 10 bases and J lost 1, with 12 bases in between. The CDR3: CATWGRGTDTQYF. The DNA of the CDR3 is TGTGCCACGTGGGGCAGAGGCACAGATACGCAGTATTTT.

The rearrangement joins TRBV5-1 to TRBJ2-5, with TRBD1 matching 10 bases. Germline V gene data show CDR1 as SGHRS and CDR2 as YFSETQ. The V segment lost 4 bases and the J segment 5 bases; nucleotides outside the gene matches: 2. The CDR3 extends over 13 amino acids. CDR3 in DNA: TGCGCCAGCAGCAAGACAGGGGGCGAGACCCAGTACTTC. It encodes CASSKTGGETQYF.

The rearrangement links TRBV9 to TRBJ1-2; the D is unclear. This CDR3 region has 15 residues. Germline V gives CDR1 SGDLS, CDR2 YYNGEE. V lost 0 bases and J lost 8, with 17 bases in between. In DNA, the CDR3 is TGTGCCAGCAGCGTAGCACCGCAATCCCGAGGAGGCTACACCTTC. Encoded protein: CASSVAPQSRGGYTF.

The genes are TRBV5-6 and TRBJ1-1, with 8 bases aligning to TRBD1. CDR3 length: 14 residues. V was pared by 0 bases and J by 4 bases, with 2 bases of the junction left unmatched. Germline assignment: CDR1 SGHDT and CDR2 YYEEEE. CDR3 residues: CASSLGTGGTEAFF. DNA for the CDR3: TGTGCCAGCAGCTTGGGCACAGGGGGCACTGAAGCTTTCTTT.

The chain joins TRBV2 to TRBJ2-5; the match to TRBD1 covers 9 bases. The CDR3 is 13 amino acids. Unmatched junction bases numbered 4, after V lost 8 bases and J lost 3 bases. Per the germline V gene, CDR1 is SNHLY and CDR2 is FYNNEI. The CDR3 here is CASRQGEEETQYF. The CDR3 bases are TGTGCCAGCCGACAGGGGGAAGAAGAGACCCAGTACTTC.

This chain uses TRBV6-5 with TRBJ2-3, with D uncertain. In germline, CDR1 is MNHEY, CDR2 SVGAGI. V gave up 1 base and J gave up 6 bases, with 8 bases separating them. The CDR3 spans 13 residues. The CDR3, as DNA: TGTGCCAGCAGTTACTTTTACGGGGATACGCAGTATTTT. Translation: CASSYFYGDTQYF.

This clone was seen just once. CDR3 DNA sequence: TGTGCCAGTAGTATTGAGGAGGCGGGCGCATACCTCTATGGCTACACCTTC. As protein: CASSIEEAGAYLYGYTF. This sequence joins TRBV19 and TRBJ1-2; D call uncertain. The germline V and J ends were trimmed by 3 bases and 4 bases, with 21 bases remaining between them. CDR1 LNHDA and CDR2 SQIVND come from the germline V gene (reference sequence). This CDR3 contains 17 residues.

The genes are TRBV7-2 and TRBJ2-7; TRBD2 matches at 11 bases. The germline V gene encodes CDR1 SGHTA and CDR2 FQGNSA. The V and J ends lost 5 bases and 5 bases, in that order; junction bases with no gene match: 8. The length of the CDR3 is 15 residues. The CDR3 sequence: CASSPNTSGGDEQYF. In nucleotides, the CDR3 is TGTGCCAGCAGCCCAAATACTAGCGGGGGAGACGAGCAGTACTTC.

V gene TRBV2 combines with J gene TRBJ2-5; 9 nucleotides align to TRBD2. The V and J ends lost 6 bases and 4 bases, in that order; junction bases with no gene match: 9. The CDR3 loop spans 15 amino acids. CDR1 is SNHLY and CDR2 is FYNNEI in the germline V gene. The CDR3 loop is CASRAGGVSRETQYF. CDR3 sequence (DNA): TGTGCCAGCAGGGCGGGGGGGGTGTCTAGAGAGACCCAGTACTTC.

This rearrangement joins TRBV2 to TRBJ2-1, with D perhaps TRBD1 or TRBD2 (5 bases each). V lost 6 bases to trimming and J lost 6 bases, with 12 bases between them. This CDR3 is built from 13 residues. The V gene's germline CDR1 is SNHLY and CDR2 FYNNEI. CDR3 in amino acids: CASREGPVNEQFF. In nucleotides, the CDR3 is TGTGCCAGCAGAGAGGGACCTGTCAATGAGCAGTTCTTC.